Listed below are T cell receptor beta chains from one sample, sequenced in a study of T cells in Graves' hyperthyroidism and ophthalmopathy. From the multiplex PCR reads, TCRdb called clonotypes with MiXCR, one entry per CDR3 protein. The top ten clones hold 8% to 13% of a sample with 300,000 to 450,000 distinct CDR3 sequences, about 15% of them seen once. Sequenced: blood. The receptors originated from an older woman with Graves' hyperthyroidism. CDR3s include the opening cysteine and the closing phenylalanine or tryptophan. D genes are given only for firm matches. Size is stated for part of the rows, as once, few or many counts, or as a class when the clone is expanded.

j_gene,abundance,len,v_gene,d_gene,CDR3aa,CDR3nt
TRBJ2-3,-,15,TRBV11-1,-,CASSLIPTGTDTQYF,TGTGCCAGCAGCTTAATCCCTACGGGCACAGATACGCAGTATTTT
TRBJ1-5,once,12,TRBV27,-,CARGRGNQPQHF,TGTGCCAGGGGCAGGGGCAATCAGCCCCAGCATTTT
TRBJ1-1,many,12,TRBV7-3,-,CASSFNGVEAFF,TGTGCCAGCAGCTTTAATGGAGTTGAAGCTTTCTTT
TRBJ2-6,many,15,TRBV27,-,CASSFTGNGANVLTF,TGTGCCAGCAGTTTCACAGGGAACGGGGCCAACGTCCTGACTTTC
TRBJ2-2,many,15,TRBV7-9,-,CASSPPGTRSRELFF,TGTGCCAGCAGCCCTCCCGGGACACGGAGTCGGGAGCTGTTTTTT
TRBJ2-2,few,14,TRBV19,TRBD1,CASSMWQGDGELFF,TGTGCCAGTAGTATGTGGCAGGGGGACGGGGAGCTGTTTTTT
TRBJ2-1,many,15,TRBV28,TRBD1,CASSLPLTGINEQFF,TGTGCCAGCAGTTTACCCCTGACAGGGATCAATGAGCAGTTCTTC
TRBJ2-1,-,15,TRBV7-3,-,CASSRKGEVGGEQFF,TGTGCCAGCAGCCGAAAGGGCGAGGTAGGGGGAGAGCAGTTCTTC
TRBJ2-1,-,19,TRBV5-4,TRBD2,CASSPRTSGRRSSYNEQFF,TGTGCCAGCAGCCCCCGGACTAGCGGGAGAAGGAGCTCCTACAATGAGCAGTTCTTC
TRBJ1-3,few,15,TRBV19,-,CASSIQGISGNTIYF,TGTGCCAGTAGTATTCAGGGAATCTCTGGAAACACCATATATTTT
TRBJ1-1,many,15,TRBV28,-,CASSIGGNLNTEAFF,TGTGCCAGCAGCATCGGGGGGAATTTGAACACTGAAGCTTTCTTT
TRBJ1-5,many,16,TRBV11-2,-,CASSLGAEISNQPQHF,TGTGCCAGCAGCTTAGGGGCAGAGATTAGCAATCAGCCCCAGCATTTT
TRBJ2-7,many,15,TRBV3-1,TRBD2,CASSQDATSGVWQYF,TGTGCCAGCAGCCAAGATGCGACTAGCGGCGTCTGGCAGTACTTC
TRBJ1-1,-,13,TRBV29-1,-,CSGLRQGNTEAFF,TGCAGCGGGTTACGGCAAGGGAACACTGAAGCTTTCTTT
TRBJ1-1,-,13,TRBV25-1,-,CATGGRQNTEAFF,TGTGCCACTGGGGGACGGCAGAACACTGAAGCTTTCTTT
TRBJ2-7,many,14,TRBV3-1,-,CASSQDQGGYEQYF,TGTGCCAGCAGCCAAGATCAGGGCGGCTACGAGCAGTACTTC
TRBJ2-2,-,13,TRBV7-2,-,CASSLRLAGELFF,TGTGCCAGCAGCCTCCGACTAGCCGGGGAGCTGTTTTTT
TRBJ1-1,-,15,TRBV27,-,CASSQTGTFYTEAFF,TGTGCCAGCAGTCAAACCGGGACGTTTTACACTGAAGCTTTCTTT
TRBJ1-1,many,15,TRBV30,-,CAWMKAGGSNTEAFF,TGTGCCTGGATGAAGGCGGGTGGGTCGAACACTGAAGCTTTCTTT